The T cell receptor beta chain described here comes from a study of CD8+CD57+ T cells in acquired aplastic anemia (dated by TCRdb to between 2018 and 2020). Concerning the study at large: On average, sorted CD4+ and CD8+ cells yielded 3.2 ug of extracted DNA, with a range of roughly 0.18 to 30 ug. CD8+CD57+ expansion was defined as a frequency above the mean frequency observed in healthy subjects. The paper's findings and limits, for the study overall: CD8+ Simpson's diversity did not differ significantly between patients and healthy controls (P=0.060). Around 28 CD8+ CDR3 sequences were found to be shared between patients and controls, but these sequences appeared to be highly expressed in patients and within the immunodominant clones of the patients.

The CDR3 has 15 amino acids, counting the end cysteine and phenylalanine. Of all the DNA, just the CDR3 is kept, 45 bases in frame from base 1. Germline trimming: 6 bases from V, 4 bases from J; junction bases outside gene matches: 7. CDR1 is given as MNHEY and CDR2 as SVGEGT, both from the germline V gene. In this sample, this clonotype turned up a few times. There is no known antigen for this receptor. No base-level quality is on record; no much larger clone is a single base apart. Profiling of TCR beta VDJ combinations and CDR3 sequences used genomic DNA as the template. An Illumina HiSeq 2000 was the platform used for TCR repertoire sequencing. The study's own analysis went as follows. TRBV/TRBJ rearrangement plots, CDR3 size and DJ length profiles, and Simpson's diversity index were used to evaluate the repertoires. The most abundant DNA sequence in the deep sequencing data was defined as the immunodominant clone. CDR3 amino acid sequences were screened for sharing across subjects and were compared with published repertoires and the VDJdb database. TCRdb reran the public reads through fastp at Q25 and MiXCR, keeping productive beta chains. Records with the same CDR3 protein are collapsed into one entry carrying the most frequent genes and DNA. These V and J calls rely on TCRdb rather than the paper's analysis. In this sample the table shows about 120,000 distinct CDR3 sequences, about 43% of which occur a single time. The ten largest clones add up to under 3% of the sample.

Patients chosen for sequencing had shown expansion of CD8+CD57+ cells by flow cytometry. Severe acquired aplastic anemia was diagnosed in all patients according to International Study of Aplastic Anemia and Agranulocytosis and Camitta criteria. No therapy had been received by the patients at the time of blood sampling. In this study, sorted CD4+ and CD8+ T cells from the blood of healthy subjects and of severe aplastic anemia patients had their TCR repertoires deep-sequenced. In the USA, patient enrollment took place under clinicaltrials.gov protocols 00001620, 01623167, 00001397, 00071045, 00081523 and 00961064. Ficoll-Paque density gradient centrifugation was used to isolate peripheral blood mononuclear cells. Before DNA extraction, CD4+ and CD8+ T cells were sorted by FACS or by magnetic beads.

This clonotype originated in a human donor with aplastic anemia. The chain couples TRBV6-2 or TRBV6-3 to TRBJ2-1, with 9 junctional bases fitting TRBD1. The specimen sequenced was sorted CD4+, CD8+, or CD8+CD57+ T cells (not recorded which) from PBMCs. The DNA is as follows: TGTGCCAGCAGGCGCCCGGGACAGGGTTACAATGAGCAGTTCTTC. The encoded protein is CASRRPGQGYNEQFF.